This TCR beta chain appears in the sequencing data of a study of a mutant IDH1 vaccine in newly diagnosed glioma. The data were produced by immunoSEQ multiplex PCR, yet TCRdb's version contains in-frame clones alone and is incomplete. The repertoire holds some 49,000 clones, with more than 75% as singletons. Time point of the sample: week 47, end of study. Every vaccine dose comprised 300 ug of mutant IDH1 20-mer peptide plus topical imiquimod. The length of the CDR3 is 15 residues. Germline lookup yields CDR1 SGHDT and CDR2 YYEEEE. V lost 4 bases and J 2 bases, leaving 10 bases between the germline ends. Note on this clone: Its antigen remains unknown.

Sequenced here: PBMCs, sampled from a glioma patient whose treatment included an IDH1 peptide vaccine. This TCR was recovered from a woman aged 40 to 50 with glioma. Some clones in this sample may be carry-over from other donors' samples. This chain links TRBV5-6 with TRBJ2-6; no definite D call. The CDR3 protein is CASSLRRTGANVLTF. CDR3 sequence (DNA): TGTGCCAGCAGCCTTAGGCGGACTGGGGCCAACGTCCTGACTTTC.